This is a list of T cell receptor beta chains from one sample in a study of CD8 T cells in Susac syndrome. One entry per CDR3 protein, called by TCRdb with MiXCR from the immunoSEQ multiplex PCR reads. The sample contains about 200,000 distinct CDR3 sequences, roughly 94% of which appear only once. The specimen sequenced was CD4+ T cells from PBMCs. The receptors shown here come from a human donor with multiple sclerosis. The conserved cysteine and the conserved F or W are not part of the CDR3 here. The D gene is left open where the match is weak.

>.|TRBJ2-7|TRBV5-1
ASRDGAFSYEQY
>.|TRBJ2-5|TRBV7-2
ASSLSGVKETQY
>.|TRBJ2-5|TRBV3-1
ASSLVAIETQY
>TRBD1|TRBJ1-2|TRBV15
ATSTVRGTDSYYGYT
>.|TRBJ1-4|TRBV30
ALVVGPTGEKLF
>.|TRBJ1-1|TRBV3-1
ASSQGVGSTEAF
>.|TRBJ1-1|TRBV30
AWSTRTEAF
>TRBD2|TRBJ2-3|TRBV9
ASSVGGGRSTDTQY
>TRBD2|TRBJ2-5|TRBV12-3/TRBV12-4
ASGSTSGGKETQY
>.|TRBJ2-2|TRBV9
ASSASRGGTNTGELF
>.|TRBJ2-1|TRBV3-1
ASSRPMGGPDEQF
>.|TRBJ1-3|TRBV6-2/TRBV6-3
ASRGTTGNTIY
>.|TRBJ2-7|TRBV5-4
ASSLRGAEQY
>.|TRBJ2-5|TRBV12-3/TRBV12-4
ASSFLGRPRGTQY
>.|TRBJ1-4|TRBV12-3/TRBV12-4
ASSLRQDSSELF
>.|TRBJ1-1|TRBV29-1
SAYRSVNTEAF
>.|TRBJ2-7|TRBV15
ATSIDLTYEQY
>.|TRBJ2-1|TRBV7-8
ASSSPTNEQF
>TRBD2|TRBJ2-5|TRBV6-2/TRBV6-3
ASSSVGGARETQY
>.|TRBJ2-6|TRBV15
ATSRGGRWSGANVLT
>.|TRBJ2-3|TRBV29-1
SVLDRKRSPSTDTQY
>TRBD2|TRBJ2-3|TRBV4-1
ASSSGGGRDTQY
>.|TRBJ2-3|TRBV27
ASSSRGARDTQY
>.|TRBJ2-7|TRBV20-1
SARADRNYEQY
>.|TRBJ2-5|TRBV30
AWRQVQETQY
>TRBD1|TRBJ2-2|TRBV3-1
ASRLATGVNTGELF
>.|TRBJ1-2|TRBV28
ASSLGQRLDGYT
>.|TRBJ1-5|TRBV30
AYSGVSNQPQH
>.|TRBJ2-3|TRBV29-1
SVSSTDTQY
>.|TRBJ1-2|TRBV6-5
ASSYDAQGDGYT
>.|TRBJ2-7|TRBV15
ATSRVQGSGSYEQY
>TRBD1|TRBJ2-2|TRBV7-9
ASSHLHSGQADTGELF
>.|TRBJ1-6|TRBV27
ASSKGTNSPLH
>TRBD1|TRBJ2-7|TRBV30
AWSGTGVEQY
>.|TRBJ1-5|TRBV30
AWSHGSNQPQH
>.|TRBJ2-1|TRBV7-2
ASLTDAGRIYNEQF
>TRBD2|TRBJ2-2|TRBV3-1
ASSQRGGANTGELF
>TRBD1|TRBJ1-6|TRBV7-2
ASSETGVSPLH
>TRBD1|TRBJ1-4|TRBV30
AWSGPGQKNEKLF
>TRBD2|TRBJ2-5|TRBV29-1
STPVGGGPGKTQY